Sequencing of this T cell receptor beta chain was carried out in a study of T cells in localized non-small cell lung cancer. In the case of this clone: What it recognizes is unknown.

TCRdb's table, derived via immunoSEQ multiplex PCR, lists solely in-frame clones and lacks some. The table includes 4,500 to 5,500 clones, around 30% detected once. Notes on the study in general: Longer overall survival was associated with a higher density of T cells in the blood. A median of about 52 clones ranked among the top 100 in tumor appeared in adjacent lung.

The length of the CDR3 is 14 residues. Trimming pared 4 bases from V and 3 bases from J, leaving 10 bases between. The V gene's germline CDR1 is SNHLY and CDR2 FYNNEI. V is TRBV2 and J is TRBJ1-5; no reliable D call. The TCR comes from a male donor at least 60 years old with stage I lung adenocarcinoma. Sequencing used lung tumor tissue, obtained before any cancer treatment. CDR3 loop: CASSVEGNNQPQHF. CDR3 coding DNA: TGTGCCAGCAGTGTAGAAGGCAACAATCAGCCCCAGCATTTT. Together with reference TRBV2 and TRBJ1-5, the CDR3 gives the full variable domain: EPEVTQTPSHQVTQMGQEVILRCVPISNHLYFYWYRQILGQKVEFLVSFYNNEISEKSEIFDDQFSVERPDGSNFTLKIRSTKLEDSAMYFCASSVEGNNQPQHFGDGTRLSIL.